Listed here are 19 T cell receptor beta chains from one sample, sequenced in a study of T cells in Graves' hyperthyroidism and ophthalmopathy. There were TCR beta CDR3 regions amplified from RNA transcripts. HTBI primers were the set used in a first-round RT-PCR of the TCR CDR3. TCRdb passed the multiplex PCR reads through MiXCR, listing each CDR3 protein once. The sample consists of 600,000 to 700,000 distinct CDR3 sequences, about 14% of them appearing once. The sequencing sample was made of blood. Source of these receptors: a woman in her forties with Graves' ophthalmopathy.

There are many counts of this clonotype. V usage is TRBV20-1 and J usage is TRBJ1-2, with D hard to call. Trimming took off 0 bases at V and 6 bases at J, with 14 bases between the two ends. Per germline, CDR1 DFQATT and CDR2 SNEGSKA (reference sequence). The CDR3 covers 14 residues. CDR3 DNA sequence: TGCAGTGCTAGAGATTTGAAGGGAATGGATGGCTACACCTTC. It specifies CSARDLKGMDGYTF.

This clonotype came up many times. This chain links TRBV27 with TRBJ1-2; D unclear. The CDR3 is 16 residues long. Looked up from germline, CDR1 is MNHEY and CDR2 is SMNVEV (reference sequence). Trimming removed 3 bases at V and 4 bases at J, with 18 bases between. The CDR3 nucleotides are TGTGCCAGCAGTTTGGGCCCGGGGTACTCCTCCTATGGCTACACCTTC. The encoded protein is CASSLGPGYSSYGYTF.

The J gene is TRBJ2-2, the V gene TRBV19; 7 nucleotides line up with TRBD1. The CDR3 is 14 amino acids. The V gene end was trimmed by 7 bases and the J gene end by 6 bases; junction bases not matched to a gene: 8. CDR1 is LNHDA, CDR2 SQIVND, per germline (reference sequence). CDR3 DNA: TGTGCCAGTACCGAGACAGGGTTTGCCGGGGAGCTGTTTTTT. Translating it yields CASTETGFAGELFF.

This clonotype occurred many times. The chain combines TRBV7-8 with TRBJ2-7, with D possibly matching TRBD2 (6 bases). The germline V gene has CDR1 SGHVS and CDR2 FQNEAQ. The CDR3 extends over 16 amino acids. Trimming left V 1 base short and J 3 bases short, with 16 bases between. The CDR3 protein is CASSLVGGSYGYEQYF. CDR3 DNA sequence: TGTGCCAGCAGCTTAGTTGGGGGGTCCTACGGCTACGAGCAGTACTTC.

This chain joins TRBV12-5 and TRBJ1-2; TRBD1 is a possible D gene (5 bases). CDR3 length: 16 amino acids. The germline CDR1 and CDR2 sequences are LGHNT and FRNRAP. The V gene lost 2 bases and the J gene lost 5 bases, with 18 bases spanning the gap. CDR3 in amino acids: CASGLPQTGGVYGYTF. CDR3 DNA sequence: TGTGCTAGTGGTTTGCCCCAAACAGGAGGGGTTTATGGCTACACCTTC. The whole variable domain, remainder taken from reference TRBV12-5 and TRBJ1-2, is DARVTQTPRHKVTEMGQEVTMRCQPILGHNTVFWYRQTMMQGLELLAYFRNRAPLDDSGMPKDRFSAEMPDATLATLKIQPSEPRDSAVYFCASGLPQTGGVYGYTFGSGTRLTVV.

This sequence joins TRBV6-2 or TRBV6-3 and TRBJ2-5; possible D gene TRBD2, 5 bases. CDR3 length equals 15 residues. V lost 8 bases to trimming and J lost 2 bases, with 18 bases between them. Germline V CDR1 and CDR2: MNHEY, SVGEGT. Here the CDR3 reads CASVPGGLAQETQYF. DNA for the CDR3: TGTGCCAGCGTCCCAGGAGGATTGGCTCAAGAGACCCAGTACTTC.

This clonotype was recorded at least ten times. This rearrangement joins TRBV12-3 or TRBV12-4 to TRBJ2-5; no reliable D call. CDR3 size: 12 residues. V was trimmed by 3 bases and J by 3 bases, leaving 5 bases between them. In nucleotides, the CDR3 is TGTGCCAGCAGTTTGTCGAAAGAGACCCAGTACTTC. Encoded protein: CASSLSKETQYF.

This clonotype was counted many times. V is TRBV19 and J is TRBJ1-2, with no clear D. CDR1 is LNHDA, CDR2 SQIVND, per germline (reference sequence). The CDR3 loop spans 14 amino acids. Trimming cost V 2 bases and J 1 base, with 8 bases left between them. CDR3 residues: CASSITAVNYGYTF. CDR3 nucleotide sequence: TGTGCCAGTAGTATAACGGCAGTTAACTATGGCTACACCTTC.

The sample holds many counts of this clonotype. The CDR3 nucleotides read TGCAGTGCTAGGCCAAACCGGGGGCTGACTGAAGCTTTCTTT. It encodes CSARPNRGLTEAFF. The V gene is TRBV20-1, the J gene TRBJ1-1; weak D call: TRBD1 (6 bases). The CDR3 runs to 14 residues. Per germline, CDR1 DFQATT and CDR2 SNEGSKA (reference sequence). Trimming left V 3 bases short and J 5 bases short, with 16 bases between.

The table lists this clonotype with many counts. The rearrangement joins TRBV7-8 to TRBJ2-7, with 8 bases fitting TRBD2. CDR3 size: 15 residues. V shed 2 bases and J 0 bases; nucleotides not matched to a gene: 3. CDR1 and CDR2 (germline): SGHVS, FQNEAQ. Here the CDR3 DNA reads TGTGCCAGCAGCTTACCGGGAGGGAGCTCCTACGAGCAGTACTTC. The encoded protein is CASSLPGGSSYEQYF.

This clonotype was observed at least ten times. The V and J genes are TRBV20-1 and TRBJ2-6; a weak D match, TRBD1 (5 bases). Germline loops: CDR1 DFQATT, CDR2 SNEGSKA (reference sequence). V was shortened by 0 bases and J by 2 bases, with 5 bases between the two germline ends. This CDR3 contains 14 residues. The chain's CDR3 is CSARDRAGANVLTF. The CDR3 DNA reads as TGCAGTGCTAGAGACAGGGCTGGGGCCAACGTCCTGACTTTC.

This clonotype was counted at least ten times. This chain joins TRBV7-6 and TRBJ1-1, with no clear D. With 1 base removed from V and 3 bases from J, the gap between germline ends came to 9 bases. Germline assignment: CDR1 SGHVS and CDR2 FNYEAQ. The CDR3 spans 14 residues. CDR3 in amino acids: CASSLVGRDTEAFF. CDR3 coding DNA: TGTGCCAGCAGCTTAGTGGGCCGGGACACTGAAGCTTTCTTT.

This clonotype was found many times. This sequence joins TRBV28 and TRBJ1-3; D gene unclear. The V end lost 1 base, the J end lost 2 bases, and 6 bases lay between the germline ends. Germline V gene lookup returns CDR1 MDHEN and CDR2 SYDVKM. This CDR3 comprises 14 residues. The CDR3 sequence: CASSLSRAGNTIYF. The CDR3 nucleotides are TGTGCCAGCAGTTTATCCCGAGCTGGAAACACCATATATTTT.

This clonotype was seen many times. V is TRBV6-5 and J is TRBJ2-7; D call uncertain. From germline, CDR1 is MNHEY and CDR2 SVGAGI. The CDR3 is 13 residues long. V was pared by 2 bases and J by 3 bases, with 8 bases between. This CDR3 reads CASSYGRYYEQYF. The CDR3 DNA is TGTGCCAGCAGTTACGGCAGGTACTACGAGCAGTACTTC.

This clonotype was seen repeatedly, ten times or more. This sequence joins TRBV2 and TRBJ2-5; TRBD2 might be the D (5 bases). This CDR3 is built from 13 residues. CDR1 SNHLY and CDR2 FYNNEI come from the germline V gene. Trimming left V 8 bases short and J 10 bases short, with 20 bases between. The CDR3 sequence is CASGVLQRGGQYF. As DNA, the CDR3 is TGTGCCAGCGGGGTGCTGCAGAGAGGAGGCCAGTACTTC.

This clonotype was picked up many times. The V and J genes are TRBV18 and TRBJ2-5; no definite D call. The germline CDR1 and CDR2 sequences are KGHSH and LQKENI. V lost 0 bases and J 5 bases, leaving 10 bases between the germline ends. The CDR3 has 14 residues. CDR3 sequence (DNA): TGTGCCAGCTCACCACCGGACGGGTTCGAGACCCAGTACTTC. Its translation: CASSPPDGFETQYF.

The chain joins TRBV28 to TRBJ2-7; perhaps TRBD2 as D (7 bases). Germline-derived CDR1 and CDR2 are MDHEN and SYDVKM. The CDR3 sequence is 15 residues long. V lost 7 bases, J lost 2 bases, and 18 bases lay in between. The CDR3 bases are TGTGCCAGCAACCCTAGGGGGGGCACGACCTACGAGCAGTACTTC. Its protein is CASNPRGGTTYEQYF.

A few counts support this clonotype. The chain couples TRBV5-4 to TRBJ2-7; D unclear. CDR3 length: 13 residues. The germline CDR1 and CDR2 sequences are SGHNT and YYREEE (reference sequence). The V end lost 1 base, the J end lost 3 bases, and 8 bases lay between the germline ends. The CDR3 sequence: CASSLNLLYEQYF. For the CDR3, the DNA is TGTGCCAGCAGCTTGAATTTGCTCTACGAGCAGTACTTC.

This clonotype occurred many times. V gene TRBV7-2 combines with J gene TRBJ2-1, with 9 bases aligning to TRBD2. Germline V CDR1 and CDR2: SGHTA, FQGNSA. The CDR3 contains 18 residues. The J segment lost 0 bases and the V segment lost 0 bases, leaving 6 bases of the junction unmatched. The CDR3: CASSLAQGSGSSYNEQFF. The CDR3 nucleotides read TGTGCCAGCAGCTTAGCGCAAGGTAGCGGGAGCTCCTACAATGAGCAGTTCTTC.